The sequence of this T cell receptor (beta chain) was determined in a study of human T cells and chemical hapten exposure. The time point: pre-sensitization, week 0. Treatment of the sample: therapeutic diphenylcyclopropenone sensitization with weekly scalp DPC. TCRdb called the RACE reads again in MiXCR, with one record for every CDR3 protein. The table has some 300,000 distinct CDR3 sequences, about 5.4% seen once; the top ten hold around 8%. This CDR3 region has 18 residues. Germline V lookup: CDR1 SGHVS, CDR2 FQNEAQ. V dropped 5 bases and J dropped 1 base, with 21 bases sitting between them. The origin of this receptor is a woman aged 18 to 35 with alopecia areata. Some clones in this sample may be carry-over from other donors' samples. The sample consisted of whole blood, taken in connection with sensitization to the hapten diphenylcyclopropenone (DPC). The V call is TRBV7-8, the J call TRBJ1-5; D is uncertain. The CDR3 DNA reads TGTGCCAGCAGCCTAAAAGGAGAACGGGTATCGAGCAATCAGCCCCAGCATTTT. Residues: CASSLKGERVSSNQPQHF.